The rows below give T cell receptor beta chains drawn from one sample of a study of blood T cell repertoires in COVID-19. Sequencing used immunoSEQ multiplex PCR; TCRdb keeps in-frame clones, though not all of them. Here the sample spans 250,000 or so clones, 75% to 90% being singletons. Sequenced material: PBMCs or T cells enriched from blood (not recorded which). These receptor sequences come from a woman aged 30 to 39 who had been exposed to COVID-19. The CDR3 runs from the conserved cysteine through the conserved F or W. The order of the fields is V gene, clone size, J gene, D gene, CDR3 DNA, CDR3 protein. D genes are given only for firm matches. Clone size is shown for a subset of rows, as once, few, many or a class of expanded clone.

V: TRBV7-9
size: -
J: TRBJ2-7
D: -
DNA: TGTGCCAGCAGCTTAGAGGCAACAGGGAGGGACGAGCAGTACTTC
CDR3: CASSLEATGRDEQYF

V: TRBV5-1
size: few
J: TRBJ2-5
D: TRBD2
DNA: TGCGCCAGCAGCTTTGGGACTAACCAAGAGACCCAGTACTTC
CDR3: CASSFGTNQETQYF

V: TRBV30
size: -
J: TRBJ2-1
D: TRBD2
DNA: TGTGCCTGGAGATCTGGGACTAGTTATGACGGTGAGCAGTTCTTC
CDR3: CAWRSGTSYDGEQFF

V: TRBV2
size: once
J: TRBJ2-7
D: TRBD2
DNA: TGTGCCAGCAGTTTAACTAGCGGGAGGGTCTACGAGCAGTACTTC
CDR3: CASSLTSGRVYEQYF

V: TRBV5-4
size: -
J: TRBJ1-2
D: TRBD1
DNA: TGTGCCAGCAGCTATGACAGGGTTAATGGCTACACCTTC
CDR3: CASSYDRVNGYTF

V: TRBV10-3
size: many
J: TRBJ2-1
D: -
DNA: TGTGCCACCTCCGGCAGGGTACATGAGCAGTTCTTC
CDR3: CATSGRVHEQFF

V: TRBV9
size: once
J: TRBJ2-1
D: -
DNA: TGTGCCAGCAGCGTAGTGAGGGAAAACAACCTCCTCTACAATGAGCAGTTCTTC
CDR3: CASSVVRENNLLYNEQFF

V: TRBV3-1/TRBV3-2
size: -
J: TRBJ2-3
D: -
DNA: TGTGCCAGCAGCCAAGGGGGCGGGGCTAGCACAGATACGCAGTATTTT
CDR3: CASSQGGGASTDTQYF

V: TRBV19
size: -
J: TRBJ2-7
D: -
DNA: TGTGCCAGTAGTATCGGACTAACCAACTACGAGCAGTACTTC
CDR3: CASSIGLTNYEQYF

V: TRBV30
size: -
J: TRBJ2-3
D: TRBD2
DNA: TGTGCCTGGTCGGGACTAGTCGCCGATACGCAGTATTTT
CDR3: CAWSGLVADTQYF

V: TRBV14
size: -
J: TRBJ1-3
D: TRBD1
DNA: TGTGCCAGCAGCCAAGGGACAGGGGCTGGAAACACCATATATTTT
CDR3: CASSQGTGAGNTIYF

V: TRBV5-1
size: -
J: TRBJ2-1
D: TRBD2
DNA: TGCGCCAGCAGCTCAGCCTCGGGACTAGCGGGGGGGAGATACAATGAGCAGTTCTTC
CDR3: CASSSASGLAGGRYNEQFF

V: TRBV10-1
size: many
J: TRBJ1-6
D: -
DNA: TGCGCCAGCAGTGCACGGGAGAATTCACCCCTCCACTTT
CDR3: CASSARENSPLHF

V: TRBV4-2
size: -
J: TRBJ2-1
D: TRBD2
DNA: TGTGCCAGCAGCCAAGATTTCGGGAGGCGGACTAGCGGTTCCAATGAGCAGTTCTTC
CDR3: CASSQDFGRRTSGSNEQFF

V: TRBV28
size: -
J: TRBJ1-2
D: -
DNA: TGTGCCACCGCGGGGTCGACAGTCAGCTATGGCTACACCTTC
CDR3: CATAGSTVSYGYTF

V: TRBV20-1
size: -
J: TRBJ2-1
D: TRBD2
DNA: TGCAGTGCTAGTCTAGTAGCGGGAGGGAGGGTTGAGCAGTTCTTC
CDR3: CSASLVAGGRVEQFF

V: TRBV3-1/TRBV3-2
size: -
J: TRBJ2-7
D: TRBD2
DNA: TGTGCCAGCAGCCAATTACTAGCGGAACCCTACGAGCAGTACTTC
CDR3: CASSQLLAEPYEQYF

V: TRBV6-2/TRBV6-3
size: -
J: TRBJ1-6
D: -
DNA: TGTGCCAGCAGCTTCGGGTATAATTCACCCCTCCACTTT
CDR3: CASSFGYNSPLHF

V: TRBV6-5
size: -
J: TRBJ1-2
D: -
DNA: TGTGCCAGCAGGCGCCCAGGGGTCTCCGGCTACACCTTC
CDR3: CASRRPGVSGYTF

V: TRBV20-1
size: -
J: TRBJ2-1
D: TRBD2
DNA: TGCAGTGCTTGTGGAGGACTAGCGATCAGCAATGAGCAGTTCTTC
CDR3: CSACGGLAISNEQFF

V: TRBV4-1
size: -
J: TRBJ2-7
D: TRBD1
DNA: TGCGCCAGCAGCCAAGGCTTGACAGGGGCAATCTCCTACGAGCAGTACTTC
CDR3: CASSQGLTGAISYEQYF

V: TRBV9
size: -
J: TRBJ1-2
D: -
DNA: TGTGCCAGCAGCCGCGTACCGGGGAGATCTAACTATGGCTACACCTTC
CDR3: CASSRVPGRSNYGYTF

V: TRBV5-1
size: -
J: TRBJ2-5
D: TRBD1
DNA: TGCGCCAGCAGCTCAATACAGGGGGCCGCAGCGACCCAGTACTTC
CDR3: CASSSIQGAAATQYF

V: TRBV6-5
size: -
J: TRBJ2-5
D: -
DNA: TGTGCCAGCAGACGGGAGTGGTTTGAGACCCAGTACTTC
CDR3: CASRREWFETQYF

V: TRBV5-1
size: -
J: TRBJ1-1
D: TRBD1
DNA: TGCGCCAGCAGCCAGGGACAGGCCACTGAAGCTTTCTTT
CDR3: CASSQGQATEAFF

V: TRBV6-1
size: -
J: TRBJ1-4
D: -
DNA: TGTGCCAGCAGTGAATTTAGCAGGGATGAAAAACTGTTTTTT
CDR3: CASSEFSRDEKLFF

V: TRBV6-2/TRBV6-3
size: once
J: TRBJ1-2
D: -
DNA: TGTGCCAGCAGTTACTTCAGGGATGGCTACACCTTC
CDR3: CASSYFRDGYTF

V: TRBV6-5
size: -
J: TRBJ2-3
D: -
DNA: TGTGCCAGCACCCGAATGGGGGAGGCCACAGATACGCAGTATTTT
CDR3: CASTRMGEATDTQYF

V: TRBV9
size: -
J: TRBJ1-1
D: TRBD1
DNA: TGTGCCAGCAGCCCTATGACAGGGAAGGACACTGAAGCTTTCTTT
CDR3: CASSPMTGKDTEAFF

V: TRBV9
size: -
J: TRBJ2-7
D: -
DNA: TGTGCCAGCAGCGTAAGGTTCGACTCGTTCTACGAGCAGTACTTC
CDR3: CASSVRFDSFYEQYF

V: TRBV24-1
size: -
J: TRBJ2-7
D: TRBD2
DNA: TGTGCCACCAGAGCTAGCGGGAGCTCCTACGAGCAGTACTTC
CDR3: CATRASGSSYEQYF

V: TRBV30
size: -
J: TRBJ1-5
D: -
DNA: TGTGCCTGGAGTGTAACTTATAGCAATCAGCCCCAGCATTTT
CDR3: CAWSVTYSNQPQHF

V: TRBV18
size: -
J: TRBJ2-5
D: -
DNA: TGTGCCAGCTCACCACAAGTGGACAGCCGAAAAGAGACCCAGTACTTC
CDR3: CASSPQVDSRKETQYF

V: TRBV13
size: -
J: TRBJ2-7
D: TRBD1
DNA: TGTGCCAGCAGCAGACAGGGGCTTATGTACGAGCAGTACTTC
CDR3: CASSRQGLMYEQYF

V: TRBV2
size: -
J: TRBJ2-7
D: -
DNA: TGTGCCAGCAGCCCCGCCTACGAGCAGTACTTC
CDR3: CASSPAYEQYF

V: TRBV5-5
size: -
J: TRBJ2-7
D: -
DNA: TGTGCCAGCTCCAATCTACGACAGGCCTACGAGCAGTACTTC
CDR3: CASSNLRQAYEQYF

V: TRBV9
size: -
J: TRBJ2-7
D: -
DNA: TGTGCCAGCAGCGTAGACCCCCAGCGAGGCTACGAGCAGTACTTC
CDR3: CASSVDPQRGYEQYF

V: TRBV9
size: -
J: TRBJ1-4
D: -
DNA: TGTGCCAGCAGCGTAGGGGCGGACAGCAATGAAAAACTGTTTTTT
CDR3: CASSVGADSNEKLFF

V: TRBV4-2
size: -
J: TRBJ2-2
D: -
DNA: TGTGCCAGCAGCCAAGAAGGACATCCCGGGGAGCTGTTTTTT
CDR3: CASSQEGHPGELFF

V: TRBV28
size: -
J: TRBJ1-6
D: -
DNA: TGTGCCAGCAGCCCTGGGACACTCCCAGGTAATTCACCCCTCCACTTT
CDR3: CASSPGTLPGNSPLHF